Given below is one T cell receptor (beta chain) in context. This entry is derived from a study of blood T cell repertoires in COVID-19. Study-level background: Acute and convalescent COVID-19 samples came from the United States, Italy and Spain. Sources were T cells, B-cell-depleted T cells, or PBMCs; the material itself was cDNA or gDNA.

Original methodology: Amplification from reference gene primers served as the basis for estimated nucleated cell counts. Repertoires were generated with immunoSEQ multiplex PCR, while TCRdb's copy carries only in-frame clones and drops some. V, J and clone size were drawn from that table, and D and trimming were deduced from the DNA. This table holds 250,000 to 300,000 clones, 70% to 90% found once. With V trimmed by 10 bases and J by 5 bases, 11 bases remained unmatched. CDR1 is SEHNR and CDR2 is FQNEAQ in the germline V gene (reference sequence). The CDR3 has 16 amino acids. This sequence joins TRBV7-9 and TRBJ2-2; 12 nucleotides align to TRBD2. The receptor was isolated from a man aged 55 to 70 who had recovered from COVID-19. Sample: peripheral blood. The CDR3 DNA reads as TGTGCCACTCTAAATGGACTAGCGGGACGGACCGGGGAGCTGTTTTTT. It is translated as CATLNGLAGRTGELFF.